The 8 T cell receptor beta chains listed next were all sequenced from one sample in a study of shared clonotypes between healthy human individuals. TCRdb's table, derived via immunoSEQ multiplex PCR, lists solely in-frame clones and lacks some. The sample comprises fewer than 200,000 clones, about 93% of which are singletons, and 0.067% rests with the top ten. Sequencing was carried out using naive CD4+ T cells sorted from blood. The subset here: CD45RA+ positively selected. Receptors were obtained from a woman under 40 in good health.

CDR3 protein: CASSPGTDEKLFF. DNA for the CDR3: TGTGCCAGCAGCCCGGGGACAGATGAAAAACTGTTTTTT. The rearrangement joins TRBV5-8 to TRBJ1-4, with 7 nucleotides matching TRBD1. Trimming at V came to 4 bases and at J to 6 bases, leaving 3 bases not matched to a gene. This CDR3 is 13 amino acids long. Germline V CDR1 and CDR2: SGHTS, YDEGEE.

The gene calls are TRBV27 and TRBJ2-7; D is perhaps TRBD1 (6 bases). The CDR3 totals 15 residues. The germline V gene encodes CDR1 MNHEY and CDR2 SMNVEV (reference sequence). The V end lost 3 bases, the J end lost 4 bases, and 16 bases lay between the germline ends. Here the CDR3 DNA reads TGTGCCAGCAGTTTGAGGGGGAGACTCCTTTACGAGCAGTACTTC. Translating gives CASSLRGRLLYEQYF.

This chain links TRBV2 with TRBJ1-1; 8 positions match TRBD1. The CDR3 sequence is 14 residues long. Germline CDR1 is SNHLY and CDR2 is FYNNEI. J gave up 4 bases and V 10 bases, and 11 bases lay outside the gene matches. The CDR3: CANRKTGAGTEAFF. CDR3 coding DNA: TGTGCCAACCGAAAGACAGGGGCTGGCACTGAAGCTTTCTTT.

V and J are TRBV18 and TRBJ1-1; 8 bases agree with TRBD1. Germline-derived CDR1 and CDR2 are KGHSH and LQKENI. This CDR3 has 15 residues. J lost 2 bases, V lost 3 bases, and 5 bases had no gene match. CDR3 residues: CASSPRTGLNTEAFF. The CDR3 bases are TGTGCCAGCTCACCGCGGACAGGGCTTAACACTGAAGCTTTCTTT.

This rearrangement joins TRBV4-1 to TRBJ1-4; D is possibly TRBD1 (6 bases). Per the germline V gene, CDR1 is MGHRA and CDR2 is YSYEKL. Deletions cut 0 bases from V and 8 bases from J, with 13 bases between. The CDR3 runs to 15 residues. The CDR3 DNA reads as TGCGCCAGCAGCCAAGACGGACAGTTGGAAGAAAAACTGTTTTTT. Protein: CASSQDGQLEEKLFF.

This clone was observed a single time. This sequence joins TRBV28 and TRBJ2-5; D is perhaps TRBD2 (6 bases). TRBJ2-7 explains the end of the DNA better; the J call may be wrong. This CDR3 has 14 amino acids. Germline CDR1 MDHEN, CDR2 SYDVKM. CDR3 nucleotide sequence: TGTGCCAGCAGTTTATTGGGGGGCTCCTACGAGCAGTACTTC. Protein: CASSLLGGSYEQYF.

The CDR3 loop is CASSISGRVYEQFF. The CDR3 coding sequence is TGTGCCAGCAGTATTAGCGGGAGAGTATATGAGCAGTTCTTC. V usage is TRBV6-5 and J usage is TRBJ2-1, with 9 bases aligning to TRBD2. Trimming removed 5 bases from V and 8 bases from J; junction bases left unmatched: 7. The CDR3 totals 14 residues. Germline V gene lookup returns CDR1 MNHEY and CDR2 SVGAGI.

V usage is TRBV19 and J usage is TRBJ1-5, with D tentatively TRBD1 (5 bases). This CDR3 region has 15 residues. The germline gives CDR1 LNHDA, CDR2 SQIVND (reference sequence). V lost 5 bases, J lost 0 bases, and 11 bases lay in between. In DNA form, the CDR3 reads TGTGCCAGTAGTTATATGGGGGATAGCAATCAGCCCCAGCATTTT. Protein sequence: CASSYMGDSNQPQHF.